The 3 T cell receptor beta chains below come from one sample, sequenced in a study of shared clonotypes between healthy human individuals. Data came from immunoSEQ multiplex PCR; TCRdb stores just in-frame clones and leaves some out. The sample lists around 500,000 clones, 78% occurring once. Specimen: PBMCs. These receptors originate from a woman aged 35 to 49 in good health. Some clones in this sample may be carry-over from other donors' samples.

The V and J genes are TRBV19 and TRBJ2-1, with D perhaps matching TRBD1 (6 bases). V lost 4 bases and J 10 bases, leaving 11 bases between the germline ends. The CDR3 covers 12 residues. Germline-derived CDR1 and CDR2 are LNHDA and SQIVND (reference sequence). As DNA, the CDR3 is TGTGCCAGTAGTAGACAGGTAGGCGAGCAGTTCTTC. Its translation: CASSRQVGEQFF.

The V gene is TRBV7-2, the J gene TRBJ1-1; no reliable D call. Looked up from germline, CDR1 is SGHTA and CDR2 is FQGNSA. The CDR3 runs to 14 residues. Trimming left V 5 bases short and J 0 bases short, with 10 bases between. DNA for the CDR3: TGTGCCAGCAGCCCATACACTTTGAACACTGAAGCTTTCTTT. Translating gives CASSPYTLNTEAFF.

The CDR3 nucleotides read TGTGCCAGCAGCTCCGAGGGACGTTGGACTGAAGCTTTCTTT. Protein sequence: CASSSEGRWTEAFF. The chain combines TRBV7-2 with TRBJ1-1; the D gene is possibly TRBD1 (5 bases). V lost 4 bases to trimming and J lost 5 bases, with 14 bases between them. The V gene's germline CDR1 is SGHTA and CDR2 FQGNSA. The CDR3 runs 14 residues. The variable domain in full, with the rest retrieved from reference TRBV7-2 and TRBJ1-1, is GAGVSQSPSNKVTEKGKDVELRCDPISGHTALYWYRQSLGQGLEFLIYFQGNSAPDKSGLPSDRFSAERTGGSVSTLTIQRTQQEDSAVYLCASSSEGRWTEAFFGQGTRLTVV.